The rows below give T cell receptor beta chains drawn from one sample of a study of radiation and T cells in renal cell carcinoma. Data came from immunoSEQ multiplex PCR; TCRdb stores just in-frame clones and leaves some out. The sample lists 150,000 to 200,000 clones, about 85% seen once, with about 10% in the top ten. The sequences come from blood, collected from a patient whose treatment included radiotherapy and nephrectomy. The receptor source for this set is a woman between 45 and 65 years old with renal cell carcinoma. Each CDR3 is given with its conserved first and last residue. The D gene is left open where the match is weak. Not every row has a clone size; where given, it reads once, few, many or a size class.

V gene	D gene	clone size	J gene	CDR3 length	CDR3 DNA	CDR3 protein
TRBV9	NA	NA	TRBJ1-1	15	TGTGCCAGCAGCGTAGCCCCGGGAGGGAACACTGAAGCTTTCTTT	CASSVAPGGNTEAFF
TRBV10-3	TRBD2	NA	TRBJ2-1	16	TGTGCCATCAGTAGTAGCGGGGGGGGTTCTGAGAATGAGCAGTTCTTC	CAISSSGGGSENEQFF
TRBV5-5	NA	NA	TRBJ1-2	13	TGTGCCAGCAGCTTGGACCAGACCTATGGCTACACCTTC	CASSLDQTYGYTF
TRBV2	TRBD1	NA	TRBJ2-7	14	TGTGCCAGCAGAGCCGACAGGGGGCGCTTCGAGCAGTACTTC	CASRADRGRFEQYF
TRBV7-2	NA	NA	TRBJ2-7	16	TGTGCCAGCAGCCCTAGGGGTCGGGGGGCCCCCCACGAGCAGTACTTC	CASSPRGRGAPHEQYF
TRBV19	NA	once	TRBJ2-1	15	TGTGCCAGTAGTATGTCTCAGGGGTCCTACAATGAGCAGTTCTTC	CASSMSQGSYNEQFF
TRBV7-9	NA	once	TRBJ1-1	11	TGTGCCAGCAGCTTATTAGGTGAAGCTTTCTTT	CASSLLGEAFF
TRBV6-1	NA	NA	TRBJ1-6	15	TGTGCCAGCAACCGGATTAGTCTGTCTAATTCACCCCTCCACTTT	CASNRISLSNSPLHF
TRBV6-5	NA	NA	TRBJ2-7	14	TGTGCCAGCAGTTCGGACGGGCACTCCTACGAGCAGTACTTC	CASSSDGHSYEQYF
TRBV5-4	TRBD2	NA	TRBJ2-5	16	TGTGCCAGCAGTTTTGATGGTCCGGGGGGGCAAGAGACCCAGTACTTC	CASSFDGPGGQETQYF
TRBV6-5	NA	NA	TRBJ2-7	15	TGTGCCAGCAGCGGTGGGATCCGAGGGGGGAGGGAGCAGTACTTC	CASSGGIRGGREQYF
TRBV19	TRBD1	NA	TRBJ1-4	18	TGTGCCAGTAGCCCGCTGGGACAGGGAGGAGCAACTAATGAAAAACTGTTTTTT	CASSPLGQGGATNEKLFF
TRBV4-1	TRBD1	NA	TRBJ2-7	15	TGCGCCAGCAGCCACCCGGGACAGGGGTTGCGGGAGCAGTACTTC	CASSHPGQGLREQYF
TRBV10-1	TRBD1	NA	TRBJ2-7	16	TGCGCCAGCAGTGACCCTGCCGGGACAGGGGGCAACGAGCAGTACTTC	CASSDPAGTGGNEQYF
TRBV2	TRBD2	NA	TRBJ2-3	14	TGTGCCAGCAGCAAACTAGCGGCCACAGATACGCAGTATTTT	CASSKLAATDTQYF
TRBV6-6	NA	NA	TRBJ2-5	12	TGTGCCAGCAGCCAGGTCCAAGAGACCCAGTACTTC	CASSQVQETQYF
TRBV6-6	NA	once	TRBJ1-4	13	TGTGCCAGCACCCGGTCTTTTAATGAAAAACTGTTTTTT	CASTRSFNEKLFF
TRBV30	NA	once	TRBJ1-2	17	TGTGCCTGGACCTTGGGCCAGAGTCTCCTTGCTAGCTATGGCTACACCTTC	CAWTLGQSLLASYGYTF
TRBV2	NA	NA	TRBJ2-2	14	TGTGCCAGCACCCTCCTAGCTTCCACCGGGGAGCTGTTTTTT	CASTLLASTGELFF
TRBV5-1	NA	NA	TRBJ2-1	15	TGCGCCAGCAGCTTGGACGTCGGGGCCTACAATGAGCAGTTCTTC	CASSLDVGAYNEQFF
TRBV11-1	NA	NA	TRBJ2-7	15	TGTGCCAGCAGCCAGGGACCTCCCAGGCTATACGAGCAGTACTTC	CASSQGPPRLYEQYF
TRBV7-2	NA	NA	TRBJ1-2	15	TGTGCCAGCAAAGCACCGGGGGGAACTAACTATGGCTACACCTTC	CASKAPGGTNYGYTF
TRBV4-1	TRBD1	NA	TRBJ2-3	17	TGCGCCAGCAGCCAAGTAGGGACAGGGGACATCACAGATACGCAGTATTTT	CASSQVGTGDITDTQYF
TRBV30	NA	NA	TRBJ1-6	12	TGTGCCTGGAGTGACTTAGGTTCACCCCTCCACTTT	CAWSDLGSPLHF
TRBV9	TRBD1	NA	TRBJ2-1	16	TGTGCCAGCAGCCCCCGGACAGGGAGGACCTACAATGAGCAGTTCTTC	CASSPRTGRTYNEQFF
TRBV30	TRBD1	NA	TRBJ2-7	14	TGTGCCTGGAGTGCCGGGACAGGTTACTACGAGCAGTACTTC	CAWSAGTGYYEQYF
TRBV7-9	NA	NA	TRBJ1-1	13	TGTGCCAGCAGCTTGGAAGGGAACACTGAAGCTTTCTTT	CASSLEGNTEAFF
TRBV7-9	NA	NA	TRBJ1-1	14	TGTGCCAGCAGCGCAACGGACAGAAACTATGAAGCTTTCTTT	CASSATDRNYEAFF
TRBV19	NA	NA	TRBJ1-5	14	TGTGCCAGTACTCCGGGACGTAGCAATCAGCCCCAGCATTTT	CASTPGRSNQPQHF
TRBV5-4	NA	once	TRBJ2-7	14	TGTGCCAGCAGCTTGGCGGGCGGCCGATACGAGCAGTACTTC	CASSLAGGRYEQYF
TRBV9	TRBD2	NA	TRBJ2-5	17	TGTGCCAGCAGCCCCCAGAGGACTAGCGGGGCCACCGAGACCCAGTACTTC	CASSPQRTSGATETQYF
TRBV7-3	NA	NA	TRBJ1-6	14	TGTGCCAGCAGCTTTGCCGCCCAAGGGTCACCCCTCCACTTT	CASSFAAQGSPLHF
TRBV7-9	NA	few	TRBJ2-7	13	TGTGCCAGCAGCTTCGGGGAGGTCTACGAGCAGTACTTC	CASSFGEVYEQYF
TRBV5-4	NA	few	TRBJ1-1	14	TGTGCCAGCAGCTTGGGGACAGTGAACACTGAAGCTTTCTTT	CASSLGTVNTEAFF
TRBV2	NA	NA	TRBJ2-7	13	TGTGCCAGCAGTGAGGGACGGCCCTACGAGCAGTACTTC	CASSEGRPYEQYF
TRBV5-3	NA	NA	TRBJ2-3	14	TGTGCCAGAAGCTTGACGGGGATCACAGATACGCAGTATTTT	CARSLTGITDTQYF
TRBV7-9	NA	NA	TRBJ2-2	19	TGTGCCAGCAGCCCCCGAGGATTAGGGGGTTTACGGGCTTCCGGGGAGCTGTTTTTT	CASSPRGLGGLRASGELFF
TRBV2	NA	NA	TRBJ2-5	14	TGTGCCAGCAGTGTCCGGCAGGTCGGGGAGACCCAGTACTTC	CASSVRQVGETQYF
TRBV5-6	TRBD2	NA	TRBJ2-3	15	TGTGCCAGCAGCTTCGGGACTAGCCCGACAGATACGCAGTATTTT	CASSFGTSPTDTQYF
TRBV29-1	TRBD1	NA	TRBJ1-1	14	TGCAGCGTTGAACGAGACAGGGGAGTCACTGAAGCTTTCTTT	CSVERDRGVTEAFF
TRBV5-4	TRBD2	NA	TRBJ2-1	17	TGTGCCAGCAGCTTGGGACTAGCGGGGGGGGTCGGGAATGAGCAGTTCTTC	CASSLGLAGGVGNEQFF
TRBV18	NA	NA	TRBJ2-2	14	TGTGCCATCCCAGGGTATTGGTCCACCGGGGAGCTGTTTTTT	CAIPGYWSTGELFF
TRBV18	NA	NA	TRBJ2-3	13	TGTGCCAGCTCACTTCTTCCCCAGGATACGCAGTATTTT	CASSLLPQDTQYF
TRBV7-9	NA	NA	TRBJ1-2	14	TGTGCCAGCAGCTTAGGGGGGCTTAACTATGGCTACACCTTC	CASSLGGLNYGYTF
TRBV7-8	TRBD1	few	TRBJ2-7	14	TGTGCCAGCAGCTCCAGACAGGGGAGGTACGAGCAGTACTTC	CASSSRQGRYEQYF
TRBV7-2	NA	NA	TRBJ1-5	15	TGTGCCAGCAGCTTAGGATCGGCGGGCAATCAGCCCCAGCATTTT	CASSLGSAGNQPQHF
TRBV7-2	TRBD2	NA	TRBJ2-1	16	TGTGCCAGCAGCTCCCCCATAGCGGGGGCTTACAATGAGCAGTTCTTC	CASSSPIAGAYNEQFF
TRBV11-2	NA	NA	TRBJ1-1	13	TGTGCCAGCTGTAGTGGAGGGTACACTGAAGCTTTCTTT	CASCSGGYTEAFF
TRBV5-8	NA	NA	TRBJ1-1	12	TGTGCCAGCAGCCCGTACAAGCCCGAAGCTTTCTTT	CASSPYKPEAFF
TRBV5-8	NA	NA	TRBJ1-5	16	TGTGCCAGCAGCTTGTGGCGGGGGACTAGCAATCAGCCCCAGCATTTT	CASSLWRGTSNQPQHF
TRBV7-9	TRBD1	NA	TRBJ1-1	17	TGTGCCAGCAGCATGAGCCCGGGACAGGATATGAACACTGAAGCTTTCTTT	CASSMSPGQDMNTEAFF
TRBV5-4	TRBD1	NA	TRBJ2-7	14	TGTGCCAGCAGCGGAAATACAGGGGGCTACGAACAGTACTTC	CASSGNTGGYEQYF
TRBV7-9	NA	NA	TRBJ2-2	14	TGTGCCAGCAGCGTCCGGGGGGCGGAAAGGGAGCTGTTTTTT	CASSVRGAERELFF